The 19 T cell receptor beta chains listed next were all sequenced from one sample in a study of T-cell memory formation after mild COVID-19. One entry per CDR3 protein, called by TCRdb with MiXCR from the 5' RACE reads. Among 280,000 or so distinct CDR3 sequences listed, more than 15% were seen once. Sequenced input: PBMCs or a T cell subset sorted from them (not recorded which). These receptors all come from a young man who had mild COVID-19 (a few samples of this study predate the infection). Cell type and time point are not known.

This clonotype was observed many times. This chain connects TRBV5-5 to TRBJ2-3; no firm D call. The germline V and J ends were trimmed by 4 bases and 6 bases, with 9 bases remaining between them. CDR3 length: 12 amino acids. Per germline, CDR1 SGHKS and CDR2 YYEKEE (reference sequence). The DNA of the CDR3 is TGTGCCAGCAGCCTGGGTGTGGATACGCAGTATTTT. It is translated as CASSLGVDTQYF.

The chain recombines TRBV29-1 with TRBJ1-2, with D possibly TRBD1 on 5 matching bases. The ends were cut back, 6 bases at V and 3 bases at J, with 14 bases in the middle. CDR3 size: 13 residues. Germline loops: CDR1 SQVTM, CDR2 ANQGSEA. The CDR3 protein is CSVGRLGDYGYTF. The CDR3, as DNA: TGCAGCGTAGGGCGACTGGGGGACTATGGCTACACCTTC.

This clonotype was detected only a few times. The CDR3 is CASSFSVTSTDTQYF. The CDR3 nucleotides read TGTGCCAGCAGTTTCTCGGTCACTAGCACAGATACGCAGTATTTT. The rearrangement links TRBV28 to TRBJ2-3; D gene unclear. Germline V gives CDR1 MDHEN, CDR2 SYDVKM. V was trimmed by 3 bases and J by 0 bases, leaving 10 bases between them. The CDR3 extends over 15 amino acids.

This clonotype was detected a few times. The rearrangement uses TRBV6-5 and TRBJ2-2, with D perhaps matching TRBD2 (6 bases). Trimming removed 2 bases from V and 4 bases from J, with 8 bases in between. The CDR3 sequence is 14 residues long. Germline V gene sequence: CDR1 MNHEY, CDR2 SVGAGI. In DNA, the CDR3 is TGTGCCAGCAGTTACGCGGGGCCCACCGGGGAGCTGTTTTTT. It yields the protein CASSYAGPTGELFF.

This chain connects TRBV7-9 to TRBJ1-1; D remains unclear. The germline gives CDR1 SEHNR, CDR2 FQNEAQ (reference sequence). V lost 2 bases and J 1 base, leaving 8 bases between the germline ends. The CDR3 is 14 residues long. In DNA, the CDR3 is TGTGCCAGCAGCTTAAGCCAGGCGAACACTGAAGCTTTCTTT. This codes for CASSLSQANTEAFF.

The CDR3, as DNA: TGCAGTGCTCCTCGACAGGGGTTAAACACTGAAGCTTTCTTT. Translation: CSAPRQGLNTEAFF. The chain recombines TRBV20-1 with TRBJ1-1; 8 bases are a match to TRBD1. Trimming removed 5 bases from V and 2 bases from J; junction bases left unmatched: 7. Germline V CDR1 and CDR2: DFQATT, SNEGSKA (reference sequence). CDR3 length: 14 residues.

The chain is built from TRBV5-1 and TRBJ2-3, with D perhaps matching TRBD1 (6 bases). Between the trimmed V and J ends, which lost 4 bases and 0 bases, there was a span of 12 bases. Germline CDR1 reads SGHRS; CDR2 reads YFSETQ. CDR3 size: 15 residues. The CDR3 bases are TGCGCCAGCAGCGAAGGGGGTCCTAGCACAGATACGCAGTATTTT. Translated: CASSEGGPSTDTQYF.

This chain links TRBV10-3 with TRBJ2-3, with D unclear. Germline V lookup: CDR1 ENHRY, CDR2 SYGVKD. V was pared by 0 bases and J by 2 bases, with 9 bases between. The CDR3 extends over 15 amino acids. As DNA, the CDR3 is TGTGCCATCAGTGAGTCGAACAGACCCACAGATACGCAGTATTTT. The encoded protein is CAISESNRPTDTQYF.

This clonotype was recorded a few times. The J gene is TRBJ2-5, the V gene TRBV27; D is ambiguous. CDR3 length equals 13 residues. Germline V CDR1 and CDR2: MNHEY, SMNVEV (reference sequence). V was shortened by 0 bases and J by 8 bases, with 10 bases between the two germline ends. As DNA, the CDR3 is TGTGCCAGCAGTTTATCTCCCCTAGGAACCCAGTACTTC. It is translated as CASSLSPLGTQYF.

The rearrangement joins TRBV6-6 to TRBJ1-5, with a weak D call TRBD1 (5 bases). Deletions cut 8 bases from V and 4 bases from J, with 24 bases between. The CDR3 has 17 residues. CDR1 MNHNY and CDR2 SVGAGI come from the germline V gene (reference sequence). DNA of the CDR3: TGTGCCAGCCCACAGGTTGTTGATATTGGTGAGAATCAGCCCCAGCATTTT. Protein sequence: CASPQVVDIGENQPQHF.

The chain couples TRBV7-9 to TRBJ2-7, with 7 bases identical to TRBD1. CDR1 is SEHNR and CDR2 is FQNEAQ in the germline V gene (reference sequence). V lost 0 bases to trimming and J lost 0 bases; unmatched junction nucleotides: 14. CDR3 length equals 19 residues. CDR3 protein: CASSLAYRGHPKFSYEQYV. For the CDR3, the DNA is TGTGCCAGCAGCTTAGCGTATAGGGGGCACCCAAAATTCTCCTACGAGCAGTACGTC.

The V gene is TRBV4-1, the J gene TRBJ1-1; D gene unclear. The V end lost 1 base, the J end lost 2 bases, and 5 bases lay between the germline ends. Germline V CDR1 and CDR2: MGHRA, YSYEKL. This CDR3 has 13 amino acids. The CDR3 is CASSQVDNTEAFF. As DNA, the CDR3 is TGCGCCAGCAGCCAAGTCGATAACACTGAAGCTTTCTTT.

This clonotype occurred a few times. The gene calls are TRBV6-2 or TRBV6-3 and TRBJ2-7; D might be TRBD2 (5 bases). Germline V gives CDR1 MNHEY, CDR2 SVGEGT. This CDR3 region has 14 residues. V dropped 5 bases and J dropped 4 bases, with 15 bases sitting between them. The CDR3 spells CASSTLMTGYEQYV. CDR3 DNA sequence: TGTGCCAGCAGTACCCTAATGACGGGATACGAGCAGTACGTC.

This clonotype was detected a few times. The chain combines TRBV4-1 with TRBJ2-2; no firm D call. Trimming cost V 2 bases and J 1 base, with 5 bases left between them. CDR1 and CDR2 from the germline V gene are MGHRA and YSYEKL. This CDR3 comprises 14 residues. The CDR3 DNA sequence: TGCGCCAGCAGCCAACCCGTGAACACCGGGGAGCTGTTTTTT. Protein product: CASSQPVNTGELFF.

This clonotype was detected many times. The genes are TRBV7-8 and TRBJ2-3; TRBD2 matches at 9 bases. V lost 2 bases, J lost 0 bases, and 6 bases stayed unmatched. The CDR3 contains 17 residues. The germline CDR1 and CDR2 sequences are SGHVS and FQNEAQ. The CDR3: CASSLILAGTSTDTQYF. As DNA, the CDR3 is TGTGCCAGCAGCTTAATTCTAGCGGGGACTAGCACAGATACGCAGTATTTT. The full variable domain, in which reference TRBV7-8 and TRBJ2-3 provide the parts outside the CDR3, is GAGVSQSPRYKVAKRGQDVALRCDPISGHVSLFWYQQALGQGPEFLTYFQNEAQLDKSGLPSDRFFAERPEGSVSTLKIQRTQQEDSAVYLCASSLILAGTSTDTQYFGPGTRLTVL.

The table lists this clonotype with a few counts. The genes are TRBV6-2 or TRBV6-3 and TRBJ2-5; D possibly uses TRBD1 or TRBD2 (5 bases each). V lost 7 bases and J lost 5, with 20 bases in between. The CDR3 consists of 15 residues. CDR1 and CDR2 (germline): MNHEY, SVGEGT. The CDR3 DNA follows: TGTGCCAGCATTCCTCCCGGGACCTCGGGGGAGACCCAGTACTTC. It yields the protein CASIPPGTSGETQYF.

The CDR3 spells CASGPQRDRVPLNEQFF. The DNA of the CDR3 is TGTGCTAGTGGTCCCCAGAGGGACAGGGTGCCGCTTAATGAGCAGTTCTTC. This sequence joins TRBV12-5 and TRBJ2-1; 9 nucleotides align to TRBD1. V gave up 5 bases and J gave up 7 bases; unmatched junction bases: 15. Germline V CDR1 and CDR2: LGHNT, FRNRAP. CDR3 length equals 17 residues.

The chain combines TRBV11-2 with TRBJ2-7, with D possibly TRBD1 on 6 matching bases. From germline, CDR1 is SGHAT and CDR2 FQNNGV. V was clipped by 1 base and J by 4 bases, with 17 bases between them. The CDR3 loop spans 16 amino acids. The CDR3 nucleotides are TGTGCCAGCAGCTTAGGAAGGGGGACACCGTCTTACGAGCAGTACTTC. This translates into CASSLGRGTPSYEQYF.

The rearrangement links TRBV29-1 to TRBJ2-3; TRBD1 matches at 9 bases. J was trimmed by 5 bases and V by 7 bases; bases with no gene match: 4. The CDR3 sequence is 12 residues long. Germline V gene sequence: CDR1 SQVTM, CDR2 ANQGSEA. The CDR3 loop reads CSARQGGDTQYF. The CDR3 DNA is TGCAGCGCCCGACAGGGGGGAGATACGCAGTATTTT.